Listed below are T cell receptor beta chains from one sample, sequenced in a study of T-cell reconstitution after alpha-beta-depleted transplantation in children. TCRdb re-called the PCR reads through MiXCR, storing one row per CDR3 protein. The sample yields 500,000 or so distinct CDR3 sequences, roughly 33% seen once. Sequencing used PBMCs from the stem cell graft donor, obtained from the stem cell graft. These receptors were collected from a human donor who donated a stem cell graft to a child with aplastic anemia. Both conserved end residues are part of each CDR3. A D gene is named only where the DNA matches it firmly. Expanded clones are given a class, and other clones once, few, many or no size at all.

j_call clone_size d_call v_call cdr3_aa cdr3_nt
TRBJ1-2 - - TRBV5-6 CASSLPGADGYTF TGTGCCAGCAGCTTGCCAGGTGCGGATGGCTACACCTTC
TRBJ2-3 few - TRBV9 CASSVLHTDTQYF TGTGCCAGCAGCGTATTACACACAGATACGCAGTATTTT
TRBJ2-2 - TRBD2 TRBV29-1 CSAKGDYQAGELFF TGCAGCGCCAAAGGGGACTACCAAGCCGGGGAGCTGTTTTTT
TRBJ2-3 - TRBD1 TRBV5-4 CASSLDRGPLDTQYF TGTGCCAGCAGCCTGGACAGGGGGCCGTTAGATACGCAGTATTTT
TRBJ1-1 few - TRBV5-1 CASSLESLVEAFF TGCGCCAGCAGCTTGGAGAGCCTGGTAGAAGCTTTCTTT
TRBJ2-4 - - TRBV19 CASSIDRGHSIAKNIQYF TGTGCCAGTAGTATAGATAGGGGTCATTCTATAGCCAAAAACATTCAGTACTTC
TRBJ1-3 many - TRBV7-2 CASILGPSGNTIYF TGTGCCAGCATCCTAGGGCCCTCTGGAAACACCATATATTTT
TRBJ2-2 - - TRBV30 CAWTIGLTGAGELFF TGTGCCTGGACTATTGGACTTACGGGCGCCGGGGAGCTGTTTTTT
TRBJ2-3 few - TRBV12-3/TRBV12-4 CASSLAQFSTDTQYF TGTGCCAGCAGTTTAGCTCAGTTTAGCACAGATACGCAGTATTTT
TRBJ2-5 few TRBD1 TRBV5-1 CASTLGTGGQETQYF TGCGCCAGCACCCTTGGGACAGGGGGCCAAGAGACCCAGTACTTC
TRBJ2-1 few - TRBV5-1 CASSLEERSSYNEQFF TGCGCCAGCAGCTTGGAGGAGCGCTCCTCCTACAATGAGCAGTTCTTC
TRBJ2-7 - TRBD1 TRBV9 CASSSVGGTGNEQYF TGTGCCAGCAGCTCCGTGGGAGGGACAGGGAACGAGCAGTACTTC
TRBJ1-2 few TRBD1 TRBV27 CASSLQGAVGYTF TGTGCCAGCAGCCTACAGGGGGCGGTTGGCTACACCTTC
TRBJ2-7 - - TRBV28 CASSRKGDLYEQYF TGTGCCAGCAGTCGTAAAGGGGACCTCTACGAGCAGTACTTC
TRBJ2-2 few - TRBV7-9 CASSLVRGLPPGELFF TGTGCCAGCAGCTTAGTTCGCGGACTACCTCCCGGGGAGCTGTTTTTT
TRBJ2-1 once - TRBV5-1 CASSLYGEAPNEQFF TGCGCCAGCAGCTTGTACGGTGAGGCCCCCAATGAGCAGTTCTTC
TRBJ2-3 - - TRBV20-1 CSARDGLTNTQYF TGCAGTGCTAGAGACGGACTGACAAATACGCAGTATTTT
TRBJ1-1 few - TRBV20-1 CSARKGGAGDTEAFF TGCAGTGCTAGAAAGGGGGGCGCGGGGGACACTGAAGCTTTCTTT
TRBJ1-1 few - TRBV20-1 CSATGGSNTEAFF TGCAGTGCAACAGGCGGATCGAACACTGAAGCTTTCTTT
TRBJ2-1 - TRBD2 TRBV5-4 CASSLLSGRTYNEQFF TGTGCCAGCAGCTTGTTAAGCGGGAGGACCTACAATGAGCAGTTCTTC
TRBJ1-1 once TRBD1 TRBV29-1 CSVRQGADTEAFF TGCAGCGTGCGACAGGGGGCGGACACTGAAGCTTTCTTT
TRBJ2-5 few - TRBV6-5 CASGGYQETQYF TGTGCCAGCGGAGGGTACCAAGAGACCCAGTACTTC
TRBJ1-5 - TRBD1 TRBV20-1 CSASPTGELAYSNQPQHF TGCAGTGCTAGCCCGACAGGGGAGTTGGCGTATAGCAATCAGCCCCAGCATTTT
TRBJ2-3 - - TRBV5-1 CASSSSPSDTQYF TGCGCCAGCAGCTCCTCTCCATCAGATACGCAGTATTTT
TRBJ2-4 few - TRBV29-1 CSVEYSALAKNIQYF TGCAGCGTTGAGTACAGCGCCTTAGCCAAAAACATTCAGTACTTC